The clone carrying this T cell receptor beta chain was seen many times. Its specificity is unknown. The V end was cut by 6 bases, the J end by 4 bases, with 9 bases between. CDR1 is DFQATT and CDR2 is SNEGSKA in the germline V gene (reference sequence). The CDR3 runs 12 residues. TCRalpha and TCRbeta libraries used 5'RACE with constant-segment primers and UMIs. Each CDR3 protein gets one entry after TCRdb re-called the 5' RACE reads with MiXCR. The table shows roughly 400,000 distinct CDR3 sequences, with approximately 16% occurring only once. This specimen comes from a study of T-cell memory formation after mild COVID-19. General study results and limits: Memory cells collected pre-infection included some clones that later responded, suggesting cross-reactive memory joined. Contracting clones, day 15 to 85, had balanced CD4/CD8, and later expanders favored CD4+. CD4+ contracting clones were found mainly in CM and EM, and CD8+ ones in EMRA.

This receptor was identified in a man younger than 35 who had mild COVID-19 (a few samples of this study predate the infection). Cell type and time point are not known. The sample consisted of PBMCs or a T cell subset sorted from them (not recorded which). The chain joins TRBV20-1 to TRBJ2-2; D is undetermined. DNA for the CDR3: TGCAGTGCCTCTAACCCCACCGGGGAGCTGTTTTTT. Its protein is CSASNPTGELFF.